This is a list of T cell receptor beta chains from one sample in a study of blood T cell repertoires in COVID-19. Using immunoSEQ multiplex PCR, the repertoire was profiled, and TCRdb retains in-frame clones only, with some absent. The sample has 450,000 to 500,000 clones; roughly 90% are singletons. The sequenced sample was PBMCs or T cells enriched from blood (not recorded which). Receptors originate from a woman aged 18-35 years who had recovered from COVID-19. The CDR3 runs from the conserved cysteine through the conserved F or W. Rows may omit the clone size; those that give it use once, few, many or a size class.

>TRBV5-1|TRBJ1-1|14|-
CASSVGGLGTEAFF
>TRBV4-2|TRBJ2-3|16|-
CASSQEGQGATDTQYF
>TRBV5-6|TRBJ2-7|15|-
CASSLIQGAPHEQYF
>TRBV28|TRBJ1-2|13|-
CASSPAPRDGYTF
>TRBV9|TRBJ1-3|15|once
CASSATGQGGNTIYF
>TRBV2|TRBJ2-7|14|few
CASSHMDRGHEQYF
>TRBV10-3|TRBJ1-1|13|-
CAISEMRGTEAFF
>TRBV2|TRBJ1-1|15|-
CASDEWRDLGTEAFF
>TRBV10-1|TRBJ1-4|15|-
CASSNAGATNEKLFF
>TRBV6-5|TRBJ2-1|16|-
CASSSRAGQGLDEQFF
>TRBV2|TRBJ1-2|15|-
CASSGWDRGDGGYTF
>TRBV12-3/TRBV12-4|TRBJ2-1|12|once
CASSLPLNEQFF
>TRBV4-1|TRBJ2-2|17|-
CASKPGLAGPNTGELFF
>TRBV2|TRBJ1-1|15|-
CASSILQGIGTEAFF
>TRBV6-5|TRBJ2-3|15|-
CASSYSGLATDTQYF
>TRBV2|TRBJ1-5|18|-
CASSLERPGQGLDQPQHF
>TRBV2|TRBJ2-7|17|-
CASSELGLAGDEGEQYF
>TRBV7-9|TRBJ2-3|13|-
CASSLSTRDTQYF
>TRBV6-5|TRBJ1-1|14|-
CASYFGQGGTEAFF
>TRBV6-5|TRBJ2-2|14|-
CASSRGTGNGELFF
>TRBV9|TRBJ1-5|14|-
CASSLTGGLEPQHF
>TRBV4-1|TRBJ2-5|17|-
CASSQDFRGGRQETQYF
>TRBV28|TRBJ1-1|15|-
CASSLPYRTGAEAFF
>TRBV12-5|TRBJ2-3|12|-
CASGLSADTQYF
>TRBV4-1|TRBJ2-7|15|few
CASSRSGSLAGEQYF
>TRBV28|TRBJ1-2|15|-
CASSWTYSGGVGYTF
>TRBV5-4|TRBJ2-5|14|-
CASSFTGSQETQYF
>TRBV5-1|TRBJ2-6|14|-
CASSPSSGANVLTF
>TRBV6-5|TRBJ2-7|13|-
CAARGDTIYEQYF
>TRBV10-3|TRBJ2-7|14|-
CAISAPGQSYEQYF
>TRBV6-5|TRBJ1-6|15|-
CASSLSTGGNSPLHF